The 30 T cell receptor beta chains in this list originate from one sample, sequenced in a study of shared T cell receptors in the human thymus. The data were produced by immunoSEQ multiplex PCR, yet TCRdb's version contains in-frame clones alone and is incomplete. This table has some 700,000 clones, roughly 90% appearing once. The sample was also linked to a second study, of human thymus T cells.

The specimen sequenced was thymocytes. All receptors come from a boy under three years old with a congenital heart defect.

V is TRBV18 and J is TRBJ2-5, with TRBD1 matching over 9 bases. The germline CDR1 and CDR2 sequences are KGHSH and LQKENI. The length of the CDR3 is 18 residues. The V segment lost 3 bases and the J segment 2 bases; nucleotides outside the gene matches: 13. The CDR3 DNA sequence: TGTGCCAGCTCACCGGTCGCCAACAGGGGGCTCTGTCAAGAGACCCAGTACTTC. Translating it yields CASSPVANRGLCQETQYF. Drawing the rest from reference TRBV18 and TRBJ2-5, the complete variable domain is NAGVMQNPRHLVRRRGQEARLRCSPMKGHSHVYWYRQLPEEGLKFMVYLQKENIIDESGMPKERFSAEFPKEGPSILRIQQVVRGDSAAYFCASSPVANRGLCQETQYFGPGTRLLVL.

The chain is built from TRBV4-1 and TRBJ2-5; 8 bases are a match to TRBD2. V was pared by 2 bases and J by 5 bases, with 10 bases of the junction left unmatched. CDR1 is MGHRA, CDR2 YSYEKL, per germline. The CDR3 covers 16 residues. CDR3 bases: TGCGCCAGCAGCCAACTTCCCGGGACTAGTGGCGAGACCCAGTACTTC. Amino acids: CASSQLPGTSGETQYF.

The chain is built from TRBV10-3 and TRBJ2-7, with D possibly being TRBD2 (6 bases). V lost 0 bases and J lost 4, with 13 bases in between. Germline V gene lookup returns CDR1 ENHRY and CDR2 SYGVKD. CDR3 length: 15 amino acids. The CDR3 loop reads CAISESGGGVYEQYF. The CDR3 nucleotides read TGTGCCATCAGTGAGTCGGGGGGAGGTGTGTACGAGCAGTACTTC.

CDR3 sequence (DNA): TGTGCCAGCAGTGGCCACAGGGGGCGTGCCACAGATACGCAGTATTTT. Its translation is CASSGHRGRATDTQYF. The chain combines TRBV6-1 with TRBJ2-3; TRBD1 agrees at 9 bases. The CDR3 consists of 16 residues. Germline V CDR1 and CDR2: MNHNS, SASEGT. Losses at the gene ends were 4 bases for V and 2 bases for J; bases not matched to a gene: 7.

Of note for this clone: The same CDR3 can be traced to other DNA sequences in this sample. The chain uses TRBV19 and TRBJ1-5, with D maybe TRBD1 (6 bases). Germline V CDR1 and CDR2: LNHDA, SQIVND (reference sequence). The CDR3 loop spans 14 amino acids. The V end lost 2 bases, the J end lost 1 base, and 6 bases lay between the germline ends. The chain's CDR3 is CASSIRGSNQPQHF. The CDR3 nucleotides are TGTGCCAGTAGTATAAGGGGGAGCAATCAGCCCCAGCATTTT.

The rearrangement uses TRBV7-9 and TRBJ2-1; D is possibly TRBD2 (5 bases). The germline V gene has CDR1 SEHNR and CDR2 FQNEAQ (reference sequence). The V gene lost 4 bases and the J gene lost 5 bases, with 9 bases spanning the gap. The CDR3 covers 13 residues. The CDR3 bases are TGTGCCAGCAGCTCTCTTAGCGACAATGAGCAGTTCTTC. This sequence encodes CASSSLSDNEQFF.

This sequence joins TRBV19 and TRBJ1-2; D may be TRBD1 (6 bases). V was pared by 4 bases and J by 8 bases, with 20 bases between. Germline V gene sequence: CDR1 LNHDA, CDR2 SQIVND (reference sequence). This CDR3 contains 15 residues. The CDR3 bases are TGTGCCAGTAGTACCTCAATTTCGAGGGGGAACGGCTACACCTTC. As protein: CASSTSISRGNGYTF. Full variable domain (outside the CDR3, taken from reference TRBV19 and TRBJ1-2): DGGITQSPKYLFRKEGQNVTLSCEQNLNHDAMYWYRQDPGQGLRLIYYSQIVNDFQKGDIAEGYSVSREKKESFPLTVTSAQKNPTAFYLCASSTSISRGNGYTFGSGTRLTVV.

The chain couples TRBV18 to TRBJ2-7, with D tentatively TRBD2 (5 bases). Per the germline V gene, CDR1 is KGHSH and CDR2 is LQKENI. Trimming stripped 4 bases from V and 6 bases from J, with 16 bases between. The CDR3 covers 14 residues. The CDR3 spells CASSRRTGWAEQYF. CDR3 bases: TGTGCCAGCTCACGCCGGACGGGATGGGCCGAGCAGTACTTC.

The rearrangement links TRBV25-1 to TRBJ1-1; the match to TRBD1 covers 10 bases. V gave up 4 bases and J gave up 7 bases; unmatched junction bases: 6. Germline V gene data show CDR1 as MGHDK and CDR2 as SYGVNS. CDR3 length: 14 residues. CDR3 amino acids: CASSARQGASEAFF. Here the CDR3 DNA reads TGTGCCAGCAGTGCCAGACAGGGGGCGAGTGAAGCTTTCTTT.

The V and J genes are TRBV13 and TRBJ2-7; 12 nucleotides match TRBD2. Germline CDR1 and CDR2: PRHDT and FYEKMQ (reference sequence). This CDR3 region has 16 residues. The J segment lost 1 base and the V segment lost 2 bases, leaving 3 bases of the junction unmatched. The CDR3 nucleotides read TGTGCCAGCAGCTTACGGACTAGCGGGGCTTCCTACGAGCAGTACTTC. It encodes CASSLRTSGASYEQYF.

V usage is TRBV27 and J usage is TRBJ2-1; 8 nucleotides line up with TRBD2. Germline lookup yields CDR1 MNHEY and CDR2 SMNVEV (reference sequence). J lost 4 bases, V lost 6 bases, and 14 bases had no gene match. This CDR3 region has 17 residues. The CDR3 sequence is CASSPRLGRGGYNEQFF. The CDR3, as DNA: TGTGCCAGCAGCCCGCGACTAGGTCGGGGGGGTTACAATGAGCAGTTCTTC.

This clone was picked up a small number of times. V gene TRBV19 combines with J gene TRBJ2-7; 7 bases map to TRBD1. The CDR3 contains 13 residues. Germline-derived CDR1 and CDR2 are LNHDA and SQIVND (reference sequence). The trim removed 11 bases at V and 0 bases at J, leaving 7 bases unmatched. The CDR3 DNA reads as TGTGCCCTGACAGGGTCTAGCTCCTACGAGCAGTACTTC. As protein: CALTGSSSYEQYF.

CDR3 loop: CASSSGQFWEQYF. The CDR3 nucleotides are TGCGCCAGCAGCTCCGGACAGTTTTGGGAGCAGTACTTC. This rearrangement joins TRBV5-1 to TRBJ2-7; weak D call: TRBD1 (6 bases). V shed 3 bases and J shed 7 bases, with 14 bases lying between them. Germline CDR1 is SGHRS and CDR2 is YFSETQ. This CDR3 contains 13 residues.

The chain joins TRBV9 to TRBJ2-5; weak D call: TRBD2 (5 bases). Trimming removed 4 bases at V and 5 bases at J, with 18 bases between. CDR1 is SGDLS, CDR2 YYNGEE, per germline. The CDR3 spans 15 residues. CDR3 in amino acids: CASSHGLRGEETQYF. CDR3 nucleotide sequence: TGTGCCAGCAGCCATGGACTGCGAGGAGAGGAGACCCAGTACTTC.

This rearrangement joins TRBV7-9 to TRBJ1-2; D not resolved. Trimming stripped 3 bases from V and 0 bases from J, with 11 bases between. The CDR3 sequence is 15 residues long. CDR1 and CDR2 (germline): SEHNR, FQNEAQ (reference sequence). CDR3 sequence (DNA): TGTGCCAGCAGCTTTGGAACAGCTTCTAACTATGGCTACACCTTC. It yields the protein CASSFGTASNYGYTF.

This chain joins TRBV11-2 and TRBJ1-1; D call uncertain. CDR1 and CDR2 from the germline V gene are SGHAT and FQNNGV. The V end lost 4 bases, the J end lost 6 bases, and 9 bases lay between the germline ends. The CDR3 length is 12 residues. The CDR3 reads CASSSVVPEAFF. The DNA of the CDR3 is TGTGCCAGCAGCTCCGTCGTCCCTGAAGCTTTCTTT.

This chain joins TRBV29-1 and TRBJ2-7; 8 nucleotides match TRBD1. V lost 1 base and J lost 2; bases outside the gene matches: 4. Germline CDR1 reads SQVTM; CDR2 reads ANQGSEA. The CDR3 consists of 14 residues. CDR3 protein: CSVEGTGTTYEQYF. The DNA of the CDR3 is TGCAGCGTTGAAGGGACAGGGACAACCTACGAGCAGTACTTC.

The chain joins TRBV5-6 to TRBJ1-3; 8 bases fit TRBD1. CDR3 length equals 15 residues. CDR1 is SGHDT, CDR2 YYEEEE, per germline. V was clipped by 3 bases and J by 5 bases; unmatched bases: 7. The CDR3 coding sequence is TGTGCCAGCAGCTGGGGACAGGAGAACAGAAACACCATATATTTT. This sequence encodes CASSWGQENRNTIYF. Full variable domain (remainder filled in from reference TRBV5-6 and TRBJ1-3): DAGVTQSPTHLIKTRGQQVTLRCSPKSGHDTVSWYQQALGQGPQFIFQYYEEEERQRGNFPDRFSGHQFPNYSSELNVNALLLGDSALYLCASSWGQENRNTIYFGEGSWLTVV.

V and J are TRBV6-5 and TRBJ1-1; no clear D. Germline V gene data show CDR1 as MNHEY and CDR2 as SVGAGI. The CDR3 is made up of 13 amino acids. The germline V and J ends were trimmed by 5 bases and 3 bases, with 10 bases remaining between them. The CDR3 DNA sequence: TGTGCCAGCAGTCCACAGAGGGACACTGAAGCTTTCTTT. Its protein is CASSPQRDTEAFF.

V usage is TRBV27 and J usage is TRBJ2-1; 10 positions match TRBD2. CDR3 length: 16 amino acids. Trimming at V came to 2 bases and at J to 7 bases, leaving 8 bases not matched to a gene. CDR1 and CDR2 from the germline V gene are MNHEY and SMNVEV (reference sequence). The CDR3 bases are TGTGCCAGCAGTTTACCCAGCGGGAGGGCCAATAATGAGCAGTTCTTC. As protein: CASSLPSGRANNEQFF.

This chain connects TRBV27 to TRBJ2-7; TRBD1 aligns across 8 bases. Looked up from germline, CDR1 is MNHEY and CDR2 is SMNVEV (reference sequence). Unmatched junction bases numbered 9, after V lost 5 bases and J lost 3 bases. The CDR3 is 15 residues long. This CDR3 is CASSRDRGQSYEQYF. As DNA, the CDR3 is TGTGCCAGCAGTCGTGACAGGGGACAGAGCTACGAGCAGTACTTC.

The V gene is TRBV9, the J gene TRBJ2-2, with 10 nucleotides matching TRBD2. Trimming took 0 bases from V and 7 from J; bases not matched to a gene: 6. Germline V CDR1 and CDR2: SGDLS, YYNGEE. The CDR3 length is 16 residues. Here the CDR3 DNA reads TGTGCCAGCAGCGTAGCAACTAGCGGGAACGACGGGGAGCTGTTTTTT. Protein sequence: CASSVATSGNDGELFF.

In this sample, this clone turned up once. This chain uses TRBV5-6 with TRBJ2-7; 10 positions agree with TRBD2. Germline assignment: CDR1 SGHDT and CDR2 YYEEEE. The CDR3 extends over 14 amino acids. V gave up 4 bases and J gave up 6 bases; unmatched junction bases: 7. CDR3 sequence reads: CASSLLAGVGEQYF. The CDR3 DNA follows: TGTGCCAGCAGCCTTCTAGCGGGAGTGGGCGAGCAGTACTTC.

CDR3 protein: CASSAQGASYEQYF. CDR3 coding DNA: TGTGCCAGCAGTGCACAGGGGGCATCCTACGAGCAGTACTTC. The chain uses TRBV6-1 and TRBJ2-7; TRBD1 matches at 9 bases. The CDR3 runs 14 residues. Germline lookup yields CDR1 MNHNS and CDR2 SASEGT. Losses at the gene ends were 4 bases for V and 1 base for J; bases not matched to a gene: 2.

V is TRBV27 and J is TRBJ2-2; 10 bases line up with TRBD2. This CDR3 has 17 amino acids. In germline, CDR1 is MNHEY, CDR2 SMNVEV (reference sequence). The junction had 5 bases not matched to a gene; V was cut back by 0 bases and J by 4 bases. CDR3 DNA: TGTGCCAGCAGTTTATCAGCGGGAGGGCCGGGCACCGGGGAGCTGTTTTTT. Protein sequence: CASSLSAGGPGTGELFF.

V gene TRBV14 combines with J gene TRBJ2-7; D is undetermined. The CDR3 covers 13 residues. From germline, CDR1 is SGHDN and CDR2 FVKESK. The V end lost 0 bases, the J end lost 6 bases, and 9 bases lay between the germline ends. CDR3 sequence reads: CASSQDTGGEQYF. The DNA of the CDR3 is TGTGCCAGCAGCCAAGATACGGGTGGCGAGCAGTACTTC.

The chain uses TRBV28 and TRBJ2-7; 8 bases match TRBD1. Germline CDR1 reads MDHEN; CDR2 reads SYDVKM. The CDR3 sequence is 16 residues long. V shed 3 bases, J shed 0 bases, and the junction held 7 bases outside the gene matches. CDR3 residues: CASSFGGQDTSYEQYF. The CDR3 bases are TGTGCCAGCAGTTTCGGGGGACAGGATACCTCCTACGAGCAGTACTTC.

This sequence joins TRBV6-1 and TRBJ2-7; TRBD1 matches at 9 bases. Looked up from germline, CDR1 is MNHNS and CDR2 is SASEGT. The CDR3 has 15 residues. J was trimmed by 2 bases and V by 6 bases; bases with no gene match: 8. CDR3 in amino acids: CASSDPGQGPYEQYF. The CDR3 DNA follows: TGTGCCAGCAGCGACCCGGGACAGGGTCCCTACGAGCAGTACTTC.

The CDR3: CASSEGQGVAGLSYEQYF. In DNA, the CDR3 is TGCGCCAGCAGTGAGGGACAGGGGGTAGCGGGCCTCTCCTACGAGCAGTACTTC. The chain joins TRBV10-2 to TRBJ2-7, with 10 bases identical to TRBD1. V was pared by 2 bases and J by 0 bases, with 10 bases of the junction left unmatched. The CDR3 is 18 residues long. Germline V lookup: CDR1 WSHSY, CDR2 SAAADI.

The table lists this clone with a count of one. This chain connects TRBV4-2 to TRBJ2-3, with D perhaps TRBD2 (6 bases). Germline V gene lookup returns CDR1 LGHNA and CDR2 YNFKEQ. This CDR3 has 12 amino acids. Trimming took off 4 bases at V and 4 bases at J, with 6 bases between the two ends. DNA for the CDR3: TGTGCCAGCAGCCCGGGAGCAGATACGCAGTATTTT. Its translation: CASSPGADTQYF.